A single sample gave rise to the 5 T cell receptor beta chains below, sequenced in a study of CD8+ T cells in alopecia areata. RNA extraction was followed by reverse transcription into cDNA, which acted as the sequencing template. The method was immunoSEQ multiplex PCR; TCRdb's version includes in-frame clones alone and lacks a portion of them. The sample records 180,000 or so clones, roughly 70% being singletons. The material was CD8+ T cells sorted from blood, obtained at week 0. The receptors shown here come from a human donor with alopecia areata.

V usage is TRBV5-1 and J usage is TRBJ1-2; 7 nucleotides match TRBD1. J was trimmed by 6 bases and V by 0 bases; bases with no gene match: 5. Germline values: CDR1 SGHRS, CDR2 YFSETQ. This CDR3 has 14 amino acids. The CDR3 is CASSLEGQLDGYTF. For the CDR3, the DNA is TGCGCCAGCAGCTTGGAGGGACAGTTAGATGGCTACACCTTC.

The V call is TRBV27, the J call TRBJ2-7; D is perhaps TRBD1 or TRBD2 (6 bases each). Trimming shortened V by 3 bases and J by 3 bases, and 12 bases separated the two germline ends. The CDR3 loop spans 14 amino acids. The germline CDR1 and CDR2 sequences are MNHEY and SMNVEV (reference sequence). This CDR3 reads CASSLGGHLYEQYF. The CDR3 DNA sequence: TGTGCCAGCAGTTTGGGGGGACACCTCTACGAGCAGTACTTC.

V gene TRBV11-2 combines with J gene TRBJ2-1, with D hard to call. V lost 2 bases to trimming and J lost 7 bases, with 12 bases between them. Per germline, CDR1 SGHAT and CDR2 FQNNGV. The CDR3 is made up of 14 amino acids. The DNA of the CDR3 is TGTGCCAGCAGCTTATTTGGGGTGGGAAATGAGCAGTTCTTC. Translating it yields CASSLFGVGNEQFF.

This chain links TRBV5-6 with TRBJ2-7; D is ambiguous. The germline V gene has CDR1 SGHDT and CDR2 YYEEEE. Trimming left V 0 bases short and J 3 bases short, with 4 bases between. The CDR3 length is 12 residues. The CDR3 DNA sequence: TGTGCCAGCAGCTTGGTCGGCTACGAGCAGTACTTC. It codes for CASSLVGYEQYF.

The chain uses TRBV29-1 and TRBJ2-1; D possibly matches TRBD1 or TRBD2 (6 bases each). In germline, CDR1 is SQVTM, CDR2 ANQGSEA. This CDR3 region has 16 residues. V lost 0 bases, J lost 2 bases, and 14 bases lay in between. For the CDR3, the DNA is TGCAGCGTTGAAGATCGGGGGCAGAGAACCTACAATGAGCAGTTCTTC. Translation gives CSVEDRGQRTYNEQFF.